This T cell receptor (beta chain) comes out of a study of blood T cell repertoires in COVID-19 (dated by TCRdb to about 2020). Some background on the complete study: Samples from collaborators originated in the United States, Italy and Spain and spanned both the acute and convalescent phases of COVID-19. Nearly every sample came with metadata listing a de-identified subject ID, COVID-19 status, age in years and sex. Samples came from the ongoing ImmuneRACE study (first 160 participants) plus 1,254 subjects from 6 global collaborators. Where available, HLA class I and class II types were taken from metadata supplied by the sample provider and were not determined by assay-based typing. The prospective study material was composed of cDNA or gDNA derived from T cells, B-cell-depleted T cells, or PBMCs. The repertoires were released in a freely available public database meant as a resource for research on the immune response to SARS-CoV-2. Deeply sampled blood TCRbeta repertoires from subjects exposed to, actively infected with, or recovered from COVID-19 were included in the dataset.

Trimming at the junction amounts to 3 bases on V and 8 bases on J, and the germline ends lie 14 bases apart. The germline V gene (reference sequence) gives CDR1 as GTSNPN and CDR2 as SVGIG. Inclusive of the bounding cysteine and phenylalanine, the CDR3 is 13 residues long. The entry retains the CDR3 DNA only, 39 bases that are in frame from base 1. TCRbeta CDR3 regions were amplified from genomic DNA using the immunoSEQ Assay, a bias-controlled multiplex PCR. For the original study's pipeline: Within the assay, amplification of reference gene primers was used to estimate how many nucleated cells each sample contained. To quantify the absolute abundance of each unique TCRbeta CDR3 rearrangement, sequence reads were collapsed and filtered. For each sample, productive Simpson clonality was calculated by taking the square root of Simpson's diversity index across productive rearrangements. TCRdb stores this immuneACCESS table with in-frame sequences only. Part of the clones is absent; in the studies checked, under half of the shortfall reflects unresolved V genes, and no reason is known for the rest. For V, J and clone size, that table is used; D and trimming come from the DNA. Recorded for this sample are 200,000 to 250,000 clones; just over 85% of them occurred a single time. About 1.7% of the sample is held by the ten biggest clonotypes.

This clone was seen once. Its antigen remains undetermined. The input lacks base qualities; no much larger clone sits a single base away. Participants in the prospective study were enrolled through a virtual design, were aged roughly 18 to 100 years, and lived in roughly 24 United States geographic areas. To assign participants to cohorts, the prospective study relied on clinical history that participants themselves reported in a screening survey and a study questionnaire. Recovered participants in ImmuneRACE Cohort 3 were defined as having two consecutive negative NP/OP PCR tests, clearance from a healthcare professional, or resolution of symptoms. In the prospective study, mobile phlebotomists collected whole blood, serum and a nasopharyngeal or oropharyngeal swab from each participant. Participants in the prospective study had the option to provide additional blood draws and questionnaires over an approximately 2-month period. Before DNA extraction, prospective study blood samples were shipped either frozen or at room temperature.

Points the paper makes about the study in general: The amount of clinical and demographic metadata varied by source and participant and was provided uncurated.

The rearrangement combines TRBV30 with TRBJ2-1; 5 matching bases give a weak D call of TRBD1. The sequenced sample consisted of PBMCs or T cells enriched from blood (not recorded which). The receptor was isolated from a man aged 35-49 years who had recovered from COVID-19. The bases read TGTGCCTGGAGCCTGGACACTGGGGATGAGCAGTTCTTC. It translates as CAWSLDTGDEQFF.